These T cell receptor beta chains were read from a single sample in a study of a mutant IDH1 vaccine in newly diagnosed glioma. For these receptors, no antigen is known. The method was immunoSEQ multiplex PCR; TCRdb's version includes in-frame clones alone and lacks a portion of them. This sample has tens of thousands of clones, with nearly 85% found just once. The specimen comprised PBMCs, sampled from a glioma patient whose treatment included an IDH1 peptide vaccine. The receptors come from a man aged 18 to 30 with glioma. Both conserved end residues are part of each CDR3. The order of the fields is V gene, D gene, J gene, clone size, CDR3 DNA, CDR3 protein. D genes are given only for firm matches. Not all rows give a size; the values are once, few, many and, for expanded clones, a class.

V: TRBV30
D: -
J: TRBJ1-3
size: -
DNA: TGTGCCTGGAATCAGGACTACTCTGGAAACACCATATATTTT
CDR3: CAWNQDYSGNTIYF

V: TRBV5-5
D: -
J: TRBJ1-1
size: once
DNA: TGTGCCAGCAGCTTGACCACCGGGGTTGAAGCTTTCTTT
CDR3: CASSLTTGVEAFF

V: TRBV7-9
D: -
J: TRBJ1-1
size: -
DNA: TGTGCCAGCGGCCCCGGGGTCCGCACTGAAGCTTTCTTT
CDR3: CASGPGVRTEAFF

V: TRBV10-3
D: -
J: TRBJ1-5
size: few
DNA: TGTGCCATCAGTGAGTCGCGGGCGCCCCAGCATTTT
CDR3: CAISESRAPQHF

V: TRBV4-2
D: TRBD2
J: TRBJ2-2
size: -
DNA: TGTGCCAGCAGCCAACCAGGACTAGCGGGAGGAATTACCGGGGAGCTGTTTTTT
CDR3: CASSQPGLAGGITGELFF

V: TRBV7-2
D: TRBD1
J: TRBJ2-6
size: -
DNA: TGTGCCAGCAGCCCGACAGGGGTCGTCCTGACTTTC
CDR3: CASSPTGVVLTF

V: TRBV11-2
D: TRBD2
J: TRBJ2-5
size: -
DNA: TGTGCCAGCAGTTCCGGGGTTGCGGGAGGGGGGACGAAGACCCAGTACTTC
CDR3: CASSSGVAGGGTKTQYF

V: TRBV7-6
D: TRBD1
J: TRBJ1-4
size: -
DNA: TGTGCCAGCAGCTTAGTTCCAGGGGGATCAACTAATGAAAAACTGTTTTTT
CDR3: CASSLVPGGSTNEKLFF

V: TRBV27
D: -
J: TRBJ1-2
size: once
DNA: TGTGCCAGCAGTTTATTAGACCGGGGTGGCTACACCTTC
CDR3: CASSLLDRGGYTF

V: TRBV21-1
D: -
J: TRBJ2-6
size: -
DNA: TGTGCCAGCAGCAGCAGGGGGCCTGGGGCCAACGTCCTGACTTTC
CDR3: CASSSRGPGANVLTF

V: TRBV6-5
D: TRBD1
J: TRBJ1-4
size: -
DNA: TGTGCCAGCAGCAGACAAGGGGGCACTAATGAAAAACTGTTTTTT
CDR3: CASSRQGGTNEKLFF

V: TRBV7-2
D: TRBD1
J: TRBJ1-2
size: -
DNA: TGTGCCAGCAGCTTATCTCGACCGGGACAGGGGGAAGGCTACACCTTC
CDR3: CASSLSRPGQGEGYTF

V: TRBV7-2
D: -
J: TRBJ1-2
size: -
DNA: TGTGCCAGCAGCTTAGAAGTAGGGACCCACTATGGCTACACCTTC
CDR3: CASSLEVGTHYGYTF

V: TRBV6-5
D: TRBD2
J: TRBJ2-1
size: -
DNA: TGTGCCAGCAGCAACGGACTAGCGGGAGGGTTTGAGCAGTTCTTC
CDR3: CASSNGLAGGFEQFF

V: TRBV19
D: -
J: TRBJ1-5
size: few
DNA: TGTGCCAGTAGTATTGGGGGGAATCAGCCCCAGCATTTT
CDR3: CASSIGGNQPQHF

V: TRBV4-3
D: TRBD1
J: TRBJ2-2
size: -
DNA: TGCGCCAGCAGCCAAGATCTACAGGGGGCCCTTTCTTCGAGCACCGGGGAGCTGTTTTTT
CDR3: CASSQDLQGALSSSTGELFF

V: TRBV9
D: TRBD1
J: TRBJ2-7
size: -
DNA: TGTGCCAGCCCCGGCCCCGGGACAGGGGGCTACGAGCAGTACTTC
CDR3: CASPGPGTGGYEQYF

V: TRBV5-1
D: -
J: TRBJ1-2
size: few
DNA: TGCGCCAGCAGCAAGGGACGGATGAATCCTAACTATGGCTACACCTTC
CDR3: CASSKGRMNPNYGYTF

V: TRBV5-6
D: TRBD1
J: TRBJ1-1
size: few
DNA: TGTGCCAGCAGCTCGCTACGGACAGGGGACGGTCGTGGGACTGAAGCTTTCTTT
CDR3: CASSSLRTGDGRGTEAFF

V: TRBV18
D: TRBD1
J: TRBJ1-3
size: -
DNA: TGTGCCAGCTCACCGGTCGGGACAGATGGAAACACCATATATTTT
CDR3: CASSPVGTDGNTIYF

V: TRBV5-6
D: -
J: TRBJ1-3
size: -
DNA: TGTGCCAGCAGCCGTCTGGTATACTCTGGAAACACCATATATTTT
CDR3: CASSRLVYSGNTIYF

V: TRBV2
D: -
J: TRBJ1-6
size: -
DNA: TGTGCCAGCAGTGAGGAGACCAGGTATACCTCCTATAATTCACCCCTCCACTTT
CDR3: CASSEETRYTSYNSPLHF

V: TRBV19
D: -
J: TRBJ1-2
size: -
DNA: TGTGCCAGTAGTCCCACCTCCTCACGAAGGGGCTATGGCTACACCTTC
CDR3: CASSPTSSRRGYGYTF

V: TRBV25-1
D: -
J: TRBJ1-1
size: -
DNA: TGTGCCAGCGGTACTTTCAGTGAAGCTTTCTTT
CDR3: CASGTFSEAFF

V: TRBV6-6
D: TRBD1
J: TRBJ1-6
size: -
DNA: TGTGCCAGCAGGCCCGGACAGGGATCTAATTCACCCCTCCACTTT
CDR3: CASRPGQGSNSPLHF

V: TRBV10-3
D: -
J: TRBJ1-1
size: -
DNA: TGTGCCATCGGAGGCAGGACGAACACTGAAGCTTTCTTT
CDR3: CAIGGRTNTEAFF

V: TRBV6-5
D: -
J: TRBJ2-7
size: -
DNA: TGTGCCAGCAGTTACTCCCTGGACCTGAGCTCCTACGAGCAGTACTTC
CDR3: CASSYSLDLSSYEQYF

V: TRBV25-1
D: TRBD2
J: TRBJ2-1
size: -
DNA: TGTGCCAGCAGTGATTGGGCGGGGGGACAAATCAATGAGCAGTTCTTC
CDR3: CASSDWAGGQINEQFF

V: TRBV5-6
D: TRBD1
J: TRBJ2-1
size: -
DNA: TGTGCCAGCAGCTTGGGGCAGGGGGCCTACAATGAGCAGTTCTTC
CDR3: CASSLGQGAYNEQFF

V: TRBV5-3
D: TRBD1
J: TRBJ1-6
size: once
DNA: TGTGCCAGAAGCGAGGGACAGGAAAAAACACCCCTCCACTTT
CDR3: CARSEGQEKTPLHF

V: TRBV30
D: TRBD2
J: TRBJ2-7
size: once
DNA: TGTGCCTGGAGCGGGGGGGCGACAGTCGTGGCCTACGAGCAGTACTTC
CDR3: CAWSGGATVVAYEQYF

V: TRBV13
D: -
J: TRBJ2-5
size: -
DNA: TGTGCCAGCAGCACCGACAGTCAAGAGACCCAGTACTTC
CDR3: CASSTDSQETQYF

V: TRBV19
D: TRBD2
J: TRBJ2-5
size: -
DNA: TGTGCCAGTAGTAGCCGGACTAGCGGGAGAGAGACCCAGTACTTC
CDR3: CASSSRTSGRETQYF

V: TRBV5-6
D: TRBD2
J: TRBJ2-5
size: -
DNA: TGTGCCAGCAGCCTTTTGACTAGCGAGGAGACCCAGTACTTC
CDR3: CASSLLTSEETQYF

V: TRBV7-3
D: -
J: TRBJ2-6
size: -
DNA: TGTGCCAGCAGCTTAAGCCCTATGAACAGACTCTCTGGGGCCAACGTCCTGACTTTC
CDR3: CASSLSPMNRLSGANVLTF

V: TRBV29-1
D: TRBD2
J: TRBJ2-4
size: -
DNA: TGCAGCGCGGGAGGACTAGCGGGGTTCAACGCCAAAAACATTCAGTACTTC
CDR3: CSAGGLAGFNAKNIQYF

V: TRBV30
D: -
J: TRBJ2-1
size: -
DNA: TGTGCCTGGAGTAGCCCGGCGGATGAGCAGTTCTTC
CDR3: CAWSSPADEQFF

V: TRBV19
D: -
J: TRBJ1-2
size: -
DNA: TGTGCCAGTAGAACGGGACACAACCCCTCAGGGGGCTACACCTTC
CDR3: CASRTGHNPSGGYTF

V: TRBV14
D: -
J: TRBJ2-4
size: -
DNA: TGTGCCAGCAGCCTCCGGCTAGATGAGGCCAAAAACATTCAGTACTTC
CDR3: CASSLRLDEAKNIQYF